Presented here are 9 T cell receptor beta chains from one specimen sequenced in a study of identical twins. TCRdb ran MiXCR on the 5' RACE reads and lists one entry per CDR3 protein. The sample lists 640,000 or so distinct CDR3 sequences, 5.5% to 7.5% occurring once. The specimen sequenced was naive T cells sorted from blood. The receptor source for this set is a young man in good health.

The chain recombines TRBV4-1 with TRBJ2-1, with 13 bases that match TRBD2. The CDR3 contains 16 residues. The germline V gene encodes CDR1 MGHRA and CDR2 YSYEKL. Losses at the gene ends were 3 bases for V and 9 bases for J; bases not matched to a gene: 8. This chain's CDR3 is CASSHPGLAGVAEQFF. CDR3 bases: TGCGCCAGCAGCCATCCTGGACTAGCGGGAGTGGCTGAGCAGTTCTTC.

This clonotype was counted ten times or more. The chain joins TRBV7-9 to TRBJ1-2; D uncertain. Germline CDR1 and CDR2: SEHNR and FQNEAQ (reference sequence). Trimming shortened V by 7 bases and J by 7 bases, and 16 bases separated the two germline ends. This CDR3 has 13 amino acids. CDR3 nucleotides: TGTGCCAGCATCAAAGAGGGTCACGGTGGCTACACCTTC. It codes for CASIKEGHGGYTF.

In its sample, this clonotype was seen many times. This rearrangement joins TRBV12-3 or TRBV12-4 to TRBJ1-3; no firm D call. Trimming pared 1 base from V and 6 bases from J, leaving 4 bases between. This CDR3 contains 12 residues. The CDR3 reads CASSLGENTIYF. In DNA form, the CDR3 reads TGTGCCAGCAGTTTAGGCGAAAACACCATATATTTT.

The V call is TRBV29-1, the J call TRBJ2-1; D is possibly TRBD2 (5 bases). CDR3 length equals 13 residues. In germline, CDR1 is SQVTM, CDR2 ANQGSEA. The V gene lost 8 bases and the J gene lost 7 bases, with 18 bases spanning the gap. CDR3 in DNA: TGCAGCCCCGGACTGGGAGAAACGAATGAGCAGTTCTTC. Translation: CSPGLGETNEQFF.

This clonotype was recorded at least ten times. The DNA of the CDR3 is TGTGCCAGCAGGGGGACAGGGAACACCGGGGAGCTGTTTTTT. Its protein product is CASRGTGNTGELFF. The chain joins TRBV19 to TRBJ2-2; TRBD1 aligns across 8 bases. Germline CDR1 and CDR2: LNHDA and SQIVND (reference sequence). V lost 9 bases to trimming and J lost 1 base; unmatched junction nucleotides: 4. The CDR3 consists of 14 residues.

This clonotype has only a few counts. The V and J genes are TRBV20-1 and TRBJ2-7; 9 bases line up with TRBD2. Germline-derived CDR1 and CDR2 are DFQATT and SNEGSKA (reference sequence). V dropped 1 base and J dropped 0; count of bases not matched to a gene: 10. This CDR3 has 17 amino acids. The CDR3 DNA is TGCAGTGCTAGAGGAATTAGCGGGAGAACCAGCTCCTACGAGCAGTACTTC. It specifies CSARGISGRTSSYEQYF.

The sample holds a few counts of this clonotype. The chain combines TRBV12-3 or TRBV12-4 with TRBJ2-5; 12 nucleotides align to TRBD2. V lost 0 bases to trimming and J lost 4 bases; unmatched junction nucleotides: 15. The CDR3 totals 20 residues. CDR3 sequence: CASSLAGTGTSGQGAETQYF. CDR3 coding DNA: TGTGCCAGCAGTTTAGCTGGGACCGGGACTAGCGGGCAGGGGGCAGAGACCCAGTACTTC.

There are many counts of this clonotype. The rearrangement uses TRBV20-1 and TRBJ2-3; 11 bases agree with TRBD2. Germline V CDR1 and CDR2: DFQATT, SNEGSKA (reference sequence). The CDR3 runs 17 residues. V lost 5 bases to trimming and J lost 2 bases; unmatched junction nucleotides: 12. Written as DNA, the CDR3 is TGCAGTGCTCCCGAATTTCCGGGACTAGCGGACACAGATACGCAGTATTTT. This codes for CSAPEFPGLADTDTQYF.

This clonotype was counted many times. The rearrangement links TRBV5-1 to TRBJ2-7; 8 nucleotides align to TRBD2. After removal of 0 bases from V and 6 bases from J, the junction contained 5 bases not matched to a gene. Germline V gives CDR1 SGHRS, CDR2 YFSETQ. The length of the CDR3 is 14 residues. The CDR3: CASSLAGGPVEQYF. In DNA, the CDR3 is TGCGCCAGCAGCTTGGCGGGAGGGCCGGTCGAGCAGTACTTC.